This is a list of T cell receptor beta chains from one sample in a study of blood T cell repertoires in COVID-19. Some clones are missing from TCRdb's copy, which holds only in-frame ones; the method was immunoSEQ multiplex PCR. The sample lists around 18,000 clones; around 77% were seen once. The sample taken for sequencing was peripheral blood. Receptor source: a man between 65 and 85 years old with COVID-19, enrolled during active disease. The CDR3 runs from the conserved cysteine through the conserved F or W. D genes are given only for firm matches. The listing skips clone size in some rows; elsewhere it reads once, few, many or a size class.

TRBD1	TRBJ1-4	-	TRBV6-5	CASSYGDRTNEKLFF	TGTGCCAGCAGTTACGGGGACAGAACTAATGAAAAACTGTTTTTT
-	TRBJ1-1	-	TRBV18	CASSPPAGALTEAFF	TGTGCCAGCTCACCACCGGCAGGGGCCCTCACTGAAGCTTTCTTT
-	TRBJ2-7	-	TRBV4-1	CASSQERYGIYEQYF	TGCGCCAGCAGCCAAGAAAGGTACGGGATCTACGAGCAGTACTTC
-	TRBJ1-2	-	TRBV5-4	CASSLGPYSIYGYTF	TGTGCCAGCAGCTTGGGCCCCTACAGCATCTATGGCTACACCTTC
-	TRBJ2-3	-	TRBV7-9	CAWGGADTQYF	TGTGCCTGGGGCGGAGCAGATACGCAGTATTTT
TRBD2	TRBJ2-7	-	TRBV18	CASSAGTSDGEQYF	TGTGCCAGCTCCGCCGGGACTAGCGACGGCGAGCAGTACTTC
-	TRBJ1-5	-	TRBV6-5	CASSYGLGNQPQHF	TGTGCCAGCAGTTACGGCCTGGGCAATCAGCCCCAGCATTTT
-	TRBJ1-1	-	TRBV2	CASSESAEAFF	TGTGCCAGCAGTGAGTCCGCTGAAGCTTTCTTT
-	TRBJ1-3	few	TRBV5-5	CASSPPPGMGGNTIYF	TGTGCCAGCAGCCCCCCCCCGGGGATGGGTGGAAACACCATATATTTT
TRBD2	TRBJ2-1	few	TRBV19	CASSSYTGGWEQFF	TGTGCCAGTAGTAGTTACACGGGGGGTTGGGAGCAGTTCTTC
-	TRBJ2-5	few	TRBV19	CASRLTEPAQETQYF	TGTGCCAGTAGACTGACAGAGCCGGCACAAGAGACCCAGTACTTC
-	TRBJ2-3	few	TRBV7-9	CASSRDISSTDTQYF	TGTGCCAGCAGCCGAGACATATCTAGCACAGATACGCAGTATTTT
TRBD1	TRBJ1-1	-	TRBV7-6	CASSQTGGGTEAFF	TGTGCCAGCAGCCAAACAGGGGGCGGGACTGAAGCTTTCTTT
-	TRBJ1-2	-	TRBV11-2	CASSSTAVYGYTF	TGTGCCAGCAGCTCGACAGCTGTCTATGGCTACACCTTC
-	TRBJ1-1	-	TRBV15	CATSRRREENTEAFF	TGTGCCACCAGCAGACGGAGGGAGGAGAACACTGAAGCTTTCTTT
-	TRBJ2-3	-	TRBV24-1	CATSDNSGGTDTQYF	TGTGCCACCAGTGATAATAGCGGAGGCACAGATACGCAGTATTTT
-	TRBJ1-5	-	TRBV4-2	CASSQSSQGPQHF	TGTGCCAGCAGCCAGTCTTCGCAGGGGCCCCAGCATTTT
-	TRBJ2-7	-	TRBV10-3	CAISPWQSGSYEQYF	TGTGCCATCAGTCCTTGGCAGTCCGGGTCCTACGAGCAGTACTTC
TRBD2	TRBJ2-1	-	TRBV5-1	CASSAGGTNEQFF	TGCGCCAGCAGCGCGGGGGGGACAAATGAGCAGTTCTTC
-	TRBJ2-2	-	TRBV2	CASSETGRSGELFF	TGTGCCAGCAGTGAAACAGGGAGATCCGGGGAGCTGTTTTTT
TRBD2	TRBJ2-1	-	TRBV5-1	CASSLDGSGRGEFF	TGCGCCAGCAGCTTGGATGGTAGCGGGAGAGGGGAGTTCTTC
-	TRBJ2-1	-	TRBV9	CASSVDPSHEQFF	TGTGCCAGCAGCGTAGATCCTAGCCATGAGCAGTTCTTC
-	TRBJ2-2	-	TRBV6-5	CASSSGTHNTGELFF	TGTGCCAGCAGTTCCGGGACACATAACACCGGGGAGCTGTTTTTT
-	TRBJ2-7	-	TRBV5-6	CASSPFRGGYEQYF	TGTGCCAGCAGCCCCTTTAGAGGAGGCTACGAGCAGTACTTC
-	TRBJ1-5	few	TRBV2	CASSEDNSNQPQHF	TGTGCCAGCAGCGAAGACAATAGCAATCAGCCCCAGCATTTT
-	TRBJ2-3	-	TRBV6-5	CASSPDLFTDTQYF	TGTGCCAGCAGCCCGGACTTGTTCACAGATACGCAGTATTTT
-	TRBJ1-4	-	TRBV28	CASSFRVGTGEKLFF	TGTGCCAGCAGTTTTCGGGTAGGGACTGGGGAAAAACTGTTTTTT
-	TRBJ1-2	-	TRBV4-2	CASSLPGGGLYGYTF	TGTGCCAGCAGCCTCCCCGGGGGGGGCCTCTATGGCTACACCTTC
TRBD2	TRBJ2-5	-	TRBV28	CASSFGLAGGQETQYF	TGTGCCAGCAGTTTCGGACTAGCGGGGGGGCAAGAGACCCAGTACTTC
-	TRBJ1-2	-	TRBV4-1	CASSPSWGAAYGYTF	TGCGCCAGCAGCCCCTCTTGGGGAGCGGCCTATGGCTACACCTTC
TRBD1	TRBJ1-2	-	TRBV3-1/TRBV3-2	CASSPSTGAVYGYTF	TGTGCCAGCAGCCCGTCGACAGGGGCAGTCTATGGCTACACCTTC
TRBD2	TRBJ2-2	-	TRBV29-1	CSVDRGGLSPNTGELFF	TGCAGCGTTGATCGGGGGGGGCTTTCACCCAACACCGGGGAGCTGTTTTTT
TRBD1	TRBJ1-2	-	TRBV5-8	CASSLVPDRGRNGYTF	TGTGCCAGCAGCTTGGTCCCGGACAGGGGGCGGAATGGCTACACCTTC
-	TRBJ2-7	-	TRBV23-1	CASSHPPGGTYEQYF	TGCGCCAGCAGTCACCCCCCGGGGGGCACCTACGAGCAGTACTTC
-	TRBJ2-5	-	TRBV2	CASSGGVRAETQYF	TGTGCCAGCTCCGGGGGAGTAAGGGCAGAGACCCAGTACTTC
TRBD2	TRBJ2-1	-	TRBV2	CASSEANPGLAGEQFF	TGTGCCAGCAGTGAAGCGAATCCGGGACTAGCCGGTGAGCAGTTCTTC
TRBD1	TRBJ2-7	-	TRBV7-2	CASSKQGILYEQYF	TGTGCCAGCAGCAAACAGGGGATTTTATACGAGCAGTACTTC
TRBD1	TRBJ2-2	-	TRBV29-1	CSGGQVTGELFF	TGCAGCGGGGGACAGGTAACCGGGGAGCTGTTTTTT
TRBD1	TRBJ1-5	-	TRBV10-1	CASTIGQGMNQPQHF	TGCGCCAGCACCATAGGACAGGGTATGAATCAGCCCCAGCATTTT
TRBD1	TRBJ2-5	-	TRBV24-1	CATSEGGEETQYF	TGTGCCACCAGTGAAGGGGGCGAAGAGACCCAGTACTTC
-	TRBJ1-4	-	TRBV5-4	CASSFGFGFSTNEKLFF	TGTGCCAGCAGCTTTGGTTTTGGCTTTTCAACTAATGAAAAACTGTTTTTT
TRBD2	TRBJ2-1	-	TRBV20-1	CSARVGGEQFF	TGCAGTGCTAGAGTCGGGGGGGAGCAGTTCTTC